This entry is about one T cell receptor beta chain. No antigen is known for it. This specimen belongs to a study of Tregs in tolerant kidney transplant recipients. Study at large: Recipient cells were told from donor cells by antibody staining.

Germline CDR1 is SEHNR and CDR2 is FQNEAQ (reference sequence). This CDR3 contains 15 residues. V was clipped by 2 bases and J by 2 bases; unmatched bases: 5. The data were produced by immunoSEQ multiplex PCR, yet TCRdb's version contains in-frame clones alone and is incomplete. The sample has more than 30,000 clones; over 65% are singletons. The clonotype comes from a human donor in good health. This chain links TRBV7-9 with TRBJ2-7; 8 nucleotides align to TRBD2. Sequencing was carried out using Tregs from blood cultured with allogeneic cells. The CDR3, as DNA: TGTGCCAGCAGCTTAAGCGGGAGTCCTCCCTACGAGCAGTACTTC. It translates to CASSLSGSPPYEQYF.